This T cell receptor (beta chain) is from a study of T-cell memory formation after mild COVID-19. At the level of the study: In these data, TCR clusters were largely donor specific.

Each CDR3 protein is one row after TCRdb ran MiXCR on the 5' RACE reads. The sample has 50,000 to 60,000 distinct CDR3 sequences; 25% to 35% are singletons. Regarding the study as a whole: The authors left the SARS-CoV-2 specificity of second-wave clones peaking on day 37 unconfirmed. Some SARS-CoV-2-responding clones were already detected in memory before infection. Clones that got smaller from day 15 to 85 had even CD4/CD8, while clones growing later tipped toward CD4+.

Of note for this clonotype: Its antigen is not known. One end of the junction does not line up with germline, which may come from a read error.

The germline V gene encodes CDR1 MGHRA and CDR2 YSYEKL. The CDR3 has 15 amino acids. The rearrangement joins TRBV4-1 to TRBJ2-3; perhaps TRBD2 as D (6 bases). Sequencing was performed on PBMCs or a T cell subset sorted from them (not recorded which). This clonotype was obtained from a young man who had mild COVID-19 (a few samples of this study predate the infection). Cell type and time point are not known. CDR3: CAISRGTLRTDTQYF. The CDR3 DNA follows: TGCGCCATCAGCCGCGGGACCCTACGCACAGATACGCAGTATTTT.